This T cell receptor (beta chain) appears in the sequencing data of a study of tumor and adjacent non-tumor tissue in lung cancer. Per the germline V gene, CDR1 is DFQATT and CDR2 is SNEGSKA (reference sequence). CDR3 length equals 11 residues. The V gene lost 5 bases and the J gene lost 10 bases, with 12 bases spanning the gap. At least ten counts were recorded for this clonotype. RNA was extracted from bulk tissue without any cell sorting. A modified ARM-PCR protocol with three rounds of nested PCR amplified TCRbeta. From the multiplex PCR reads, TCRdb called clonotypes with MiXCR, one entry per CDR3 protein. The table includes 90,000 to 110,000 distinct CDR3 sequences, more than 70% detected once.

The TCR sequence derives from an older woman with non-small cell lung cancer. This chain connects TRBV20-1 to TRBJ2-1, with D perhaps assigned TRBD1 or TRBD2 (6 bases each). Sequenced input: lung tumor tissue. The CDR3 sequence is CSAVGGAEQFF. As DNA, the CDR3 is TGCAGTGCTGTCGGGGGCGCCGAGCAGTTCTTC.